The 32 T cell receptor beta chains below all came from one sample that was sequenced in a study of blood T cell repertoires in COVID-19. The assay was immunoSEQ multiplex PCR, and TCRdb's table has in-frame clones only and misses some. The data contain approximately 190,000 clones, 84% of them singletons. Material for sequencing was peripheral blood. The source is a human donor in a cohort sampled during active COVID-19.

This clone was detected a few times. The rearrangement uses TRBV5-1 and TRBJ2-7, with TRBD2 matching 11 bases. This CDR3 is 19 amino acids long. V lost 2 bases, J lost 7 bases, and 20 bases stayed unmatched. The V gene's germline CDR1 is SGHRS and CDR2 YFSETQ. CDR3 protein: CASSLQELAGVFPPREQYF. The CDR3 DNA is TGCGCCAGCAGCTTACAAGAACTAGCGGGAGTATTTCCCCCCCGGGAGCAGTACTTC.

This clone was seen a single time. The chain recombines TRBV5-6 with TRBJ1-2; 10 bases fit TRBD1. The trim removed 1 base at V and 13 bases at J, leaving 7 bases unmatched. The germline V gene encodes CDR1 SGHDT and CDR2 YYEEEE. The CDR3 has 13 amino acids. CDR3 DNA: TGTGCCAGCAGCTTGCTCGACAGGGGGCATTTCACCTTC. It specifies CASSLLDRGHFTF.

The V and J genes are TRBV4-2 and TRBJ1-1; tentative D call: TRBD1 (6 bases). The germline V gene has CDR1 LGHNA and CDR2 YNFKEQ. Trimming pared 6 bases from V and 0 bases from J, leaving 14 bases between. This CDR3 comprises 15 residues. CDR3 region: CASRLGQNLNTEAFF. In nucleotides, the CDR3 is TGTGCCAGCAGACTCGGACAGAATTTGAACACTGAAGCTTTCTTT.

The chain employs TRBV6-1 and TRBJ2-7; a weak D match, TRBD1 (6 bases). V lost 6 bases to trimming and J lost 5 bases, with 14 bases between them. Germline CDR1 and CDR2: MNHNS and SASEGT. The CDR3 length is 13 residues. This CDR3 reads CASSRQGIDEQYV. The CDR3 DNA reads as TGTGCCAGCAGCCGCCAGGGGATCGACGAGCAGTACGTC.

V and J are TRBV19 and TRBJ2-4; possible D gene TRBD1, 5 bases. Germline values: CDR1 LNHDA, CDR2 SQIVND (reference sequence). There are 13 residues in the CDR3. Trimming took 5 bases from V and 13 from J, leaving 18 bases between them. The CDR3 nucleotides read TGTGCCAGTAGTTTGGACATTCCTTGGCCACAGTACTTC. This translates into CASSLDIPWPQYF.

The chain links TRBV27 to TRBJ2-7; 7 positions match TRBD1. The CDR3 has 13 residues. V was pared by 3 bases and J by 7 bases, with 6 bases of the junction left unmatched. Germline CDR1 MNHEY, CDR2 SMNVEV (reference sequence). CDR3: CASSLWTGGEQYF. The CDR3 region has the DNA TGTGCCAGCAGTTTGTGGACAGGCGGTGAGCAGTACTTC.

The rearrangement links TRBV6-5 to TRBJ2-7; D is perhaps TRBD1 (5 bases). The CDR3 is 13 amino acids. Germline V gene lookup returns CDR1 MNHEY and CDR2 SVGAGI. V lost 7 bases and J lost 6, with 16 bases in between. The CDR3 bases are TGTGCCAGCACCCCCCCCGGACATCGCGAGCAGTACTTC. Amino acid sequence: CASTPPGHREQYF.

The genes are TRBV27 and TRBJ2-1, with 14 bases lining up with TRBD2. The germline V gene encodes CDR1 MNHEY and CDR2 SMNVEV (reference sequence). J gave up 4 bases and V 6 bases, and 11 bases lay outside the gene matches. This CDR3 has 18 amino acids. The CDR3 here is CASSLRLTSGRGYNEQFF. The DNA for the CDR3 is TGTGCCAGCAGCTTAAGATTGACTAGCGGGAGGGGGTACAATGAGCAGTTCTTC.

The V call is TRBV5-4, the J call TRBJ2-7; a weak D match, TRBD1 (6 bases). The V and J ends lost 4 bases and 2 bases respectively, with 19 bases between them. Germline V gene data show CDR1 as SGHNT and CDR2 as YYREEE (reference sequence). The length of the CDR3 is 16 residues. CDR3 sequence reads: CASSGGLFGGTYEQYF. For the CDR3, the DNA is TGTGCCAGCAGCGGGGGCCTTTTCGGAGGTACCTACGAGCAGTACTTC.

The V and J genes are TRBV4-1 and TRBJ2-1; 12 bases fit TRBD2. The CDR3 has 21 amino acids. V shed 4 bases and J 4 bases; nucleotides not matched to a gene: 20. Germline CDR1 MGHRA, CDR2 YSYEKL. The CDR3 coding sequence is TGCGCCAGCAGCCCCCCAAGGACTAGCGGGACAAAAAAAAGCCCGTACAATGAGCAGTTCTTC. Translation: CASSPPRTSGTKKSPYNEQFF.

This clone has a count of ten or more. The V call is TRBV7-2, the J call TRBJ2-2; 10 bases agree with TRBD2. The CDR3 consists of 14 residues. Germline V gives CDR1 SGHTA, CDR2 FQGNSA. The junction had 3 bases not matched to a gene; V was cut back by 9 bases and J by 2 bases. CDR3 protein: CASTSGANTGELFF. In DNA form, the CDR3 reads TGTGCCAGTACTAGCGGGGCAAACACCGGGGAGCTGTTTTTT.

This chain joins TRBV6-1 and TRBJ2-1; 7 bases agree with TRBD2. From germline, CDR1 is MNHNS and CDR2 SASEGT. This CDR3 spans 16 amino acids. Unmatched junction bases numbered 9, after V lost 3 bases and J lost 4 bases. CDR3 in DNA: TGTGCCAGCAGTGACTGGGGCCTAGCGGTTTACAATGAGCAGTTCTTC. Residues: CASSDWGLAVYNEQFF.

V gene TRBV21-1 combines with J gene TRBJ2-3; TRBD2 reflects the table's D call only, with no check against the DNA. TRBV21-1 is classified as a pseudogene. This CDR3 has 14 residues. In DNA form, the CDR3 reads TGTGCCAGCAGTTCCGGGACTAGCACAGATACGCAGTATTTT. It encodes CASSSGTSTDTQYF.

This rearrangement joins TRBV5-6 to TRBJ2-7; TRBD1 matches at 7 bases. Germline-derived CDR1 and CDR2 are SGHDT and YYEEEE. With V trimmed by 4 bases and J by 5 bases, 18 bases remained unmatched. The CDR3 runs 17 residues. This chain's CDR3 is CASSLIQGLRNKDEQYF. The CDR3 DNA sequence: TGTGCCAGCAGCCTAATACAGGGGCTGAGAAATAAGGACGAGCAGTACTTC.

The chain employs TRBV30 and TRBJ2-3; TRBD2 is a possible D gene (7 bases). The CDR3 is 15 residues long. CDR1 and CDR2 (germline): GTSNPN, SVGIG (reference sequence). V lost 2 bases to trimming and J lost 4 bases, with 16 bases between them. In DNA form, the CDR3 reads TGTGCCTGGAGTCCGGGGCGGGGGCTGGCAGATACGCAGTATTTT. Protein sequence: CAWSPGRGLADTQYF.

The chain is built from TRBV7-9 and TRBJ2-7, with 8 bases fitting TRBD1. CDR1 and CDR2 (germline): SEHNR, FQNEAQ (reference sequence). CDR3 size: 15 residues. Trimming cost V 4 bases and J 3 bases; bases outside gene matches: 8. CDR3 sequence: CASSSGTGGFYEQYF. CDR3 nucleotides: TGTGCCAGCAGCTCAGGAACAGGGGGGTTCTACGAGCAGTACTTC.

The chain recombines TRBV27 with TRBJ1-5; D perhaps matches TRBD1 (6 bases). V was cut by 8 bases and J by 1 base, with 18 bases left in between. The CDR3 is made up of 16 amino acids. Germline V gene sequence: CDR1 MNHEY, CDR2 SMNVEV (reference sequence). CDR3 DNA: TGTGCCAGCCATTCGACAGGCCGACCCAGCAATCAGCCCCAGCATTTT. Its protein product is CASHSTGRPSNQPQHF.

This clone appeared once. The chain is built from TRBV30 and TRBJ1-1; 7 nucleotides agree with TRBD1. The length of the CDR3 is 13 residues. From germline, CDR1 is GTSNPN and CDR2 SVGIG (reference sequence). V shed 3 bases, J shed 5 bases, and the junction held 6 bases outside the gene matches. CDR3 in amino acids: CAWRRGTVTEAFF. The CDR3 DNA follows: TGTGCCTGGAGAAGGGGGACAGTGACTGAAGCTTTCTTT.

The chain carries TRBV3-1 (or the pseudogene TRBV3-2) and TRBJ2-2; D remains unclear. This CDR3 contains 12 residues. Germline loops: CDR1 LGHDT, CDR2 YNNKEL (reference sequence). Between the trimmed V and J ends, which lost 4 bases and 7 bases, there was a span of 7 bases. CDR3 coding DNA: TGTGCCAGCAGCCTCCCCGGCGGGGAGCTGTTTTTT. This codes for CASSLPGGELFF.

The chain links TRBV19 to TRBJ2-5, with 10 bases aligning to TRBD1. The CDR3 runs to 15 residues. Losses at the gene ends were 4 bases for V and 5 bases for J; bases not matched to a gene: 7. Germline-derived CDR1 and CDR2 are LNHDA and SQIVND (reference sequence). DNA for the CDR3: TGTGCCAGTAGTACTCCGGGACAGGGGAGGGAGACCCAGTACTTC. It yields the protein CASSTPGQGRETQYF.

This rearrangement joins TRBV9 to TRBJ1-1; no definite D call. V lost 0 bases and J lost 7, with 13 bases in between. From germline, CDR1 is SGDLS and CDR2 YYNGEE. The CDR3 runs 14 residues. CDR3 in DNA: TGTGCCAGCAGCGTAGACGATCTGACGGGTGAAGCTTTCTTT. Translating it yields CASSVDDLTGEAFF.

In this sample, this clone turned up a few times. The chain joins TRBV10-1 to TRBJ2-7; 8 nucleotides match TRBD1. This CDR3 has 16 amino acids. J gave up 0 bases and V 6 bases, and 10 bases lay outside the gene matches. Germline assignment: CDR1 WNHNN and CDR2 SYGVQD (reference sequence). CDR3 loop: CASSHSQGAYSYEQYF. CDR3 DNA sequence: TGCGCCAGCAGCCACTCCCAGGGGGCATACTCCTACGAGCAGTACTTC.

This chain joins TRBV28 and TRBJ2-5; 10 positions match TRBD1. CDR3 length equals 16 residues. The V and J ends lost 3 bases and 4 bases, in that order; junction bases with no gene match: 8. Germline CDR1 MDHEN, CDR2 SYDVKM. CDR3 sequence: CASSFLGQGNGETQYF. CDR3 nucleotide sequence: TGTGCCAGCAGTTTTCTGGGACAGGGGAACGGAGAGACCCAGTACTTC.

The table lists this clone with a few counts. The chain couples TRBV20-1 to TRBJ1-2; D is possibly TRBD1 (5 bases). Germline CDR1 is DFQATT and CDR2 is SNEGSKA (reference sequence). The CDR3 is 10 residues long. This CDR3 reads CIAGIHGYTF. The CDR3 coding sequence is TGCATCGCAGGGATACATGGCTACACCTTC.

The V gene is TRBV15, the J gene TRBJ1-1; D is unclear. The CDR3 contains 15 residues. CDR1 and CDR2 (germline): LNHNV, YYDKDF (reference sequence). V gave up 1 base and J gave up 6 bases, with 15 bases separating them. The CDR3 nucleotides read TGTGCCACCAGCAGAGGTGGAGGGAGCACGTCTGAAGCTTTCTTT. Protein sequence: CATSRGGGSTSEAFF.

This chain connects TRBV7-2 to TRBJ2-1, with unresolved D. Germline CDR1 SGHTA, CDR2 FQGNSA. This CDR3 is 14 amino acids long. Trimming took off 2 bases at V and 12 bases at J, with 17 bases between the two ends. The CDR3 reads CASSLPGEFRRQFF. As DNA, the CDR3 is TGTGCCAGCAGCTTACCCGGAGAATTTAGGCGGCAGTTCTTC.

The V call is TRBV19, the J call TRBJ2-3; a possible D gene is TRBD1 (6 bases). V lost 5 bases and J lost 8, with 20 bases in between. Germline V gene data show CDR1 as LNHDA and CDR2 as SQIVND (reference sequence). The CDR3 covers 15 residues. The CDR3 loop is CASSSLGGWGVTQYF. CDR3 nucleotides: TGTGCCAGTAGTTCCCTAGGGGGATGGGGTGTTACGCAGTATTTT.

This clone has at least ten counts. The chain combines TRBV15 with TRBJ1-2; D possibly corresponds to TRBD1 (5 bases). The CDR3 is made up of 14 amino acids. The ends were cut back, 0 bases at V and 4 bases at J, with 9 bases in the middle. CDR1 LNHNV and CDR2 YYDKDF come from the germline V gene (reference sequence). CDR3 protein: CATSREPGGYGYTF. The CDR3 coding sequence is TGTGCCACCAGCAGAGAACCGGGGGGCTATGGCTACACCTTC.

The chain has TRBV5-1 and TRBJ1-1, with D tentatively TRBD1 (6 bases). The CDR3 runs to 14 residues. The V end lost 4 bases, the J end lost 0 bases, and 10 bases lay between the germline ends. Per germline, CDR1 SGHRS and CDR2 YFSETQ. The CDR3 DNA sequence: TGCGCCAGCAGCCAGGGACATATGAACACTGAAGCTTTCTTT. It yields the protein CASSQGHMNTEAFF.

The chain joins TRBV5-1 to TRBJ1-2, with 9 nucleotides matching TRBD1. The CDR3 is 16 residues long. In germline, CDR1 is SGHRS, CDR2 YFSETQ. The trim removed 2 bases at V and 4 bases at J, leaving 9 bases unmatched. CDR3 DNA sequence: TGCGCCAGCAGCTTAGACTACCGGGACAGGGTCTATGGCTACACCTTC. Amino acids: CASSLDYRDRVYGYTF.

This rearrangement joins TRBV5-1 to TRBJ2-7; perhaps TRBD1 as D (6 bases). The germline V gene encodes CDR1 SGHRS and CDR2 YFSETQ. The V gene lost 4 bases and the J gene lost 1 base, with 12 bases spanning the gap. CDR3 length: 14 residues. Written as DNA, the CDR3 is TGCGCCAGCAGCGTGGACAGCCGATCCTACGAGCAGTACTTC. Its protein product is CASSVDSRSYEQYF.

The chain links TRBV4-2 to TRBJ2-1; TRBD1 might be the D (5 bases). V lost 1 base and J lost 2, with 12 bases in between. The CDR3 has 16 amino acids. The germline CDR1 and CDR2 sequences are LGHNA and YNFKEQ. CDR3 in DNA: TGTGCCAGCAGCCAAGCCGAGCGACAGACCTACAATGAGCAGTTCTTC. Residues: CASSQAERQTYNEQFF.